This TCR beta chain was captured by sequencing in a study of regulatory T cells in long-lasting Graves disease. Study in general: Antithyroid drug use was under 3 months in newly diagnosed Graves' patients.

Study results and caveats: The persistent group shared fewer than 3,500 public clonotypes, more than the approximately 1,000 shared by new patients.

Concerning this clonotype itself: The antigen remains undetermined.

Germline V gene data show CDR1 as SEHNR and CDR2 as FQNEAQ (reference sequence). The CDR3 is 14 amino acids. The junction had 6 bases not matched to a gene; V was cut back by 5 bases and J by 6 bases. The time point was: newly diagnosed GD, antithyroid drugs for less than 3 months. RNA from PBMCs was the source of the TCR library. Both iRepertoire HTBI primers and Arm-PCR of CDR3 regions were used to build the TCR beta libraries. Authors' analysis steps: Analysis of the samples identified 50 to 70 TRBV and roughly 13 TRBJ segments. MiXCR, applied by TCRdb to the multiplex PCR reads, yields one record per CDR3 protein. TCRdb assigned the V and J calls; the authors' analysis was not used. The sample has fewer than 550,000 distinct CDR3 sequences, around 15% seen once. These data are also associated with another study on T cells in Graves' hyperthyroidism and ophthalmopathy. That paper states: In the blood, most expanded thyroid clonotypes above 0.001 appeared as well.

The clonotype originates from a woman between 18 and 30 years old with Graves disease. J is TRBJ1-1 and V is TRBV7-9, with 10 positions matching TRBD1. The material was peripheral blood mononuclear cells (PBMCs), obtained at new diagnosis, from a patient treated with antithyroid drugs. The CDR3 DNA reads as TGTGCCAGCAGCAGCCGGGACAGGGGACCTGAAGCTTTCTTT. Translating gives CASSSRDRGPEAFF.